The rows below give T cell receptor beta chains drawn from one sample of a study of T cell responses to AZD1222 COVID-19 vaccine. Using immunoSEQ multiplex PCR, the repertoire was profiled, and TCRdb retains in-frame clones only, with some absent. The top ten hold approximately 0.5% of the sample, which has around 190,000 clones, around nine tenths seen once. Sample: peripheral blood, taken on day 0 of AZD1222 vaccination. Every receptor here comes from an adult in good health. The CDR3 runs from the conserved cysteine through the conserved F or W. D genes are given only for firm matches. A clone size is listed for some rows: how often the clone was seen (once, few, many), or a class if it is expanded.

d_gene: -; v_gene: TRBV5-6; abundance: -; j_gene: TRBJ1-2; CDR3nt: TGTGCCAGCAGCTTGACAGAAAAGGACTATGGCTACACCTTC; CDR3aa: CASSLTEKDYGYTF
d_gene: TRBD1; v_gene: TRBV5-6; abundance: -; j_gene: TRBJ2-7; CDR3nt: TGTGCCAGCAGCCCCCGACAGGGATACGAGCAGTACTTC; CDR3aa: CASSPRQGYEQYF
d_gene: TRBD1; v_gene: TRBV28; abundance: -; j_gene: TRBJ1-4; CDR3nt: TGTGCCAGCAGTCGTACAGGGGTGGGTAGTGAAAAACTGTTTTTT; CDR3aa: CASSRTGVGSEKLFF
d_gene: TRBD1; v_gene: TRBV7-2; abundance: -; j_gene: TRBJ1-5; CDR3nt: TGTGCCAGCAGCATGGACAGGGGGATTCAGCCCCAGCATTTT; CDR3aa: CASSMDRGIQPQHF
d_gene: -; v_gene: TRBV27; abundance: -; j_gene: TRBJ1-5; CDR3nt: TGTGCCAGCAGTCTCCAGTTTGTGGGCCGAAATCAGCCCCAGCATTTT; CDR3aa: CASSLQFVGRNQPQHF
d_gene: TRBD2; v_gene: TRBV15; abundance: -; j_gene: TRBJ2-7; CDR3nt: TGTGCCACCAGCAGAGATGTGGAGACAGGGTTGGGGCTAGCGGGAGGGACCTACGAGCAGTACTTC; CDR3aa: CATSRDVETGLGLAGGTYEQYF
d_gene: -; v_gene: TRBV5-5; abundance: -; j_gene: TRBJ2-2; CDR3nt: TGTGCCAGCAGCCCGCCCTTCACCGGGGAGCTGTTTTTT; CDR3aa: CASSPPFTGELFF
d_gene: -; v_gene: TRBV6-1; abundance: -; j_gene: TRBJ1-4; CDR3nt: TGTGCCAGCAGTGGAAGGGGCGGTAGGGTAGCTAATGAAAAACTGTTTTTT; CDR3aa: CASSGRGGRVANEKLFF
d_gene: -; v_gene: TRBV27; abundance: -; j_gene: TRBJ2-3; CDR3nt: TGTGCCAGCGGTAAGAATTGGGGGTCAGATACGCAGTATTTT; CDR3aa: CASGKNWGSDTQYF
d_gene: TRBD1; v_gene: TRBV5-4; abundance: -; j_gene: TRBJ2-5; CDR3nt: TGTGCCAGCAGCTTTAAGACAGGGGAAGAGACCCAGTACTTC; CDR3aa: CASSFKTGEETQYF
d_gene: TRBD1; v_gene: TRBV10-3; abundance: once; j_gene: TRBJ1-2; CDR3nt: TGTGCCGGCAAGACCGGGACAGAGGATGGCTACACCTTC; CDR3aa: CAGKTGTEDGYTF
d_gene: -; v_gene: TRBV3-1/TRBV3-2; abundance: -; j_gene: TRBJ1-6; CDR3nt: TGTGCCAGCAGCCAATTAGAAGGGAATTCACCCCTCCACTTT; CDR3aa: CASSQLEGNSPLHF
d_gene: -; v_gene: TRBV6-2/TRBV6-3; abundance: -; j_gene: TRBJ2-3; CDR3nt: TGTGCCAGCAGCCCTCCCGGACGGCCTAGGGGGACAGATACGCAGTATTTT; CDR3aa: CASSPPGRPRGTDTQYF
d_gene: -; v_gene: TRBV15; abundance: few; j_gene: TRBJ2-7; CDR3nt: TGTGCCACCAGCGCTAATCTCGGGACCGACTACGAGCAGTACTTC; CDR3aa: CATSANLGTDYEQYF
d_gene: -; v_gene: TRBV28; abundance: -; j_gene: TRBJ1-4; CDR3nt: TGTGCCAGCAGCGTTCCCGAGGGGAGTCATGAAAAACTGTTTTTT; CDR3aa: CASSVPEGSHEKLFF
d_gene: -; v_gene: TRBV27; abundance: -; j_gene: TRBJ1-5; CDR3nt: TGTGCCAGCAGAAAGACAGGCGGGAGCAATCAGCCCCAGCATTTT; CDR3aa: CASRKTGGSNQPQHF
d_gene: TRBD1; v_gene: TRBV4-2; abundance: -; j_gene: TRBJ2-2; CDR3nt: TGTGCCAGCAGCCCACAAACGGGACAGACAAACACCGGGGAGCTGTTTTTT; CDR3aa: CASSPQTGQTNTGELFF
d_gene: TRBD1; v_gene: TRBV4-1; abundance: -; j_gene: TRBJ1-6; CDR3nt: TGCGCCAGCAGCCAACCAATACAGGGGGCCGGTTCACCCCTCCACTTT; CDR3aa: CASSQPIQGAGSPLHF
d_gene: TRBD2; v_gene: TRBV2; abundance: -; j_gene: TRBJ2-2; CDR3nt: TGTGCCAGCAGTAGTCCGGGAGGGAACACCGGGGAGCTGTTTTTT; CDR3aa: CASSSPGGNTGELFF
d_gene: -; v_gene: TRBV5-3; abundance: -; j_gene: TRBJ2-6; CDR3nt: TGTGCCAGAAGCTTTAAGGGAACCGGGGCCAACGTCCTGACTTTC; CDR3aa: CARSFKGTGANVLTF
d_gene: -; v_gene: TRBV5-4; abundance: once; j_gene: TRBJ1-6; CDR3nt: TGTGCCAGCAGCTTGGGACAGGCGGCGAATTCACCCCTCCACTTT; CDR3aa: CASSLGQAANSPLHF
d_gene: TRBD2; v_gene: TRBV9; abundance: once; j_gene: TRBJ2-2; CDR3nt: TGTGCCAGCAGTCTGTCTAGCGGGGGGTCCACCGGGGAGCTGTTTTTT; CDR3aa: CASSLSSGGSTGELFF
d_gene: TRBD1; v_gene: TRBV6-6; abundance: -; j_gene: TRBJ1-6; CDR3nt: TGTGCCAGCAGTGCACAGGGGTTTAATTCACCCCTCCACTTT; CDR3aa: CASSAQGFNSPLHF
d_gene: TRBD1; v_gene: TRBV5-1; abundance: -; j_gene: TRBJ2-5; CDR3nt: TGCGCCAGCACCCGTAACGTAGGGCAGGGGGCCGGGCAGACCCAGTACTTC; CDR3aa: CASTRNVGQGAGQTQYF
d_gene: -; v_gene: TRBV30; abundance: once; j_gene: TRBJ2-7; CDR3nt: TGTGCCTGGAGTGTAGGAAGGGGCTACGAGCAGTACTTC; CDR3aa: CAWSVGRGYEQYF
d_gene: TRBD2; v_gene: TRBV30; abundance: -; j_gene: TRBJ2-1; CDR3nt: TGTGCCTGGAGCCACGGACTAGCGGCCACCTACAATGAGCAGTTCTTC; CDR3aa: CAWSHGLAATYNEQFF
d_gene: TRBD1; v_gene: TRBV7-2; abundance: few; j_gene: TRBJ2-4; CDR3nt: TGTGCCAGCAGCCCACAGGGGGTTTTATACATTCAGTACTTC; CDR3aa: CASSPQGVLYIQYF
d_gene: -; v_gene: TRBV24-1; abundance: once; j_gene: TRBJ2-1; CDR3nt: TGTGCCACCAGTGATTTGTCGGCGGGGAGCTCCTACAATGAGCAGTTCTTC; CDR3aa: CATSDLSAGSSYNEQFF
d_gene: TRBD1; v_gene: TRBV30; abundance: -; j_gene: TRBJ1-6; CDR3nt: TGTGCCTGGAATTTACTATTTGACAGGGCTTCACCCCTCCACTTT; CDR3aa: CAWNLLFDRASPLHF
d_gene: -; v_gene: TRBV21-1; abundance: -; j_gene: TRBJ1-5; CDR3nt: TGTGCCAGCAGCAAAAGAGGGGGGTATAGCAATCAGCCCCAGCATTTT; CDR3aa: CASSKRGGYSNQPQHF
d_gene: -; v_gene: TRBV28; abundance: -; j_gene: TRBJ1-1; CDR3nt: TGTGCCAGCAGTTTAATAGGGGCAGGGGACAAGACTGAAGCTTTCTTT; CDR3aa: CASSLIGAGDKTEAFF
d_gene: -; v_gene: TRBV6-5; abundance: -; j_gene: TRBJ1-1; CDR3nt: TGTGCCAGCAGCCTGGGGGGGTGGGACACTGAAGCTTTCTTT; CDR3aa: CASSLGGWDTEAFF
d_gene: -; v_gene: TRBV5-1; abundance: -; j_gene: TRBJ1-4; CDR3nt: TGCGCCAGCCGCAAGGGGTCGGATAATGAAAAACTGTTTTTT; CDR3aa: CASRKGSDNEKLFF